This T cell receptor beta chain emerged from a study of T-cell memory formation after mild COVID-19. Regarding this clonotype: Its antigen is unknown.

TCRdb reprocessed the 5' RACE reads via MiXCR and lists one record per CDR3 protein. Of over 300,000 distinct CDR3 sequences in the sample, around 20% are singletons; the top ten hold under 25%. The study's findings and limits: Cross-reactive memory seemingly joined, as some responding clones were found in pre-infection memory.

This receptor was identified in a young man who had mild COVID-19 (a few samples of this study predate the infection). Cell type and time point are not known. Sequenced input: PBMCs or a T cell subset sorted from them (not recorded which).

CDR3 bases: TGCGCCAGCAGCTTGGACCGCACTGAAGCTTTCTTT. Amino acids: CASSLDRTEAFF. The rearrangement links TRBV5-1 to TRBJ1-1; D is uncertain. The CDR3 is 12 residues long. Trimming removed 0 bases at V and 4 bases at J, with 4 bases between. Germline CDR1 and CDR2: SGHRS and YFSETQ.